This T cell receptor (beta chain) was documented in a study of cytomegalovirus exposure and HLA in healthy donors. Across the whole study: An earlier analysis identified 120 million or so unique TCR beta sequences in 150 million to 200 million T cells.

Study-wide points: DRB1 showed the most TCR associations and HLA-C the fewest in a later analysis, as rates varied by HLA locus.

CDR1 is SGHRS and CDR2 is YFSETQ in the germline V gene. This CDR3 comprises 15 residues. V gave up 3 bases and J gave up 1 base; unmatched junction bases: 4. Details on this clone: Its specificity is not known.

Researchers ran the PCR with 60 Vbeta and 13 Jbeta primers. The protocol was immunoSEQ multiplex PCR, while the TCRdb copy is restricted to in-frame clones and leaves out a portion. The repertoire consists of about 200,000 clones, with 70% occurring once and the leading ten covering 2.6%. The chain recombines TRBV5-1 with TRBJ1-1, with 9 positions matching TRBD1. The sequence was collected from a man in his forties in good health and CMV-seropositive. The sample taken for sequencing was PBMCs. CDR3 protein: CASSSQTGGNTEAFF. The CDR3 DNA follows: TGCGCCAGCAGCTCGCAGACAGGGGGGAACACTGAAGCTTTCTTT.